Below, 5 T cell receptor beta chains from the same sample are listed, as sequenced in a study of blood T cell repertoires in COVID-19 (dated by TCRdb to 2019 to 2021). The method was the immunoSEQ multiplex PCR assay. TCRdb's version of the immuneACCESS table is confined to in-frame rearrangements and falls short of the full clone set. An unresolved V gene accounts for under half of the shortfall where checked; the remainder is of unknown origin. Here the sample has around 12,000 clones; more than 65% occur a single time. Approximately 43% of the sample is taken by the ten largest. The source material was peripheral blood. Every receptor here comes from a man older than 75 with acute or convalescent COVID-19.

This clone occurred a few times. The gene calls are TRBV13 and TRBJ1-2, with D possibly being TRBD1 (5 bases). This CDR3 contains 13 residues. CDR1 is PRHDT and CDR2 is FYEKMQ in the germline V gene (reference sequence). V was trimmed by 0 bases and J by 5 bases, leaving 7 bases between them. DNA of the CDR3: TGTGCCAGCAGCTTAGGACAGGTGTATGGCTACACCTTC. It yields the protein CASSLGQVYGYTF.

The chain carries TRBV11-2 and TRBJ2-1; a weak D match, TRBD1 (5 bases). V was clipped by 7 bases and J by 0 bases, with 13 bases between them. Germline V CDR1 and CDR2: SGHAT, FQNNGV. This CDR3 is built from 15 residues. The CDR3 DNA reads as TGTGCCAGCAAACCGACAGACAGCTCCTACAATGAGCAGTTCTTC. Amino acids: CASKPTDSSYNEQFF.

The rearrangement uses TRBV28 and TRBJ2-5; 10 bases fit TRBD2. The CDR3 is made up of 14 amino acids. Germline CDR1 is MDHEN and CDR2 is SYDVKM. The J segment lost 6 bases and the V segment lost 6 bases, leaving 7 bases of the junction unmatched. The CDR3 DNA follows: TGTGCCAGCAGCCCCCGGACTAGCGGACAGACCCAGTACTTC. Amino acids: CASSPRTSGQTQYF.

CDR3 DNA: TGTGCCAGCAGCCGAGGGACAGGGTCGGGTCTCCACGAGCAGTACTTC. Translated, it gives CASSRGTGSGLHEQYF. The gene calls are TRBV7-7 and TRBJ2-7, with 9 nucleotides matching TRBD1. Germline CDR1 is SSHAT and CDR2 is FNYEAQ (reference sequence). V dropped 5 bases and J dropped 5; count of bases not matched to a gene: 13. The CDR3 length is 16 residues.

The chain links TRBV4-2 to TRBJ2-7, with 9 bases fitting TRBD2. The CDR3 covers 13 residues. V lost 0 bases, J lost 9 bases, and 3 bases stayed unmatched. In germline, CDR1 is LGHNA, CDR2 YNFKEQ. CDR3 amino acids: CASSQDVSGGQYF. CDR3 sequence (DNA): TGTGCCAGCAGCCAAGACGTTAGCGGGGGGCAGTACTTC.